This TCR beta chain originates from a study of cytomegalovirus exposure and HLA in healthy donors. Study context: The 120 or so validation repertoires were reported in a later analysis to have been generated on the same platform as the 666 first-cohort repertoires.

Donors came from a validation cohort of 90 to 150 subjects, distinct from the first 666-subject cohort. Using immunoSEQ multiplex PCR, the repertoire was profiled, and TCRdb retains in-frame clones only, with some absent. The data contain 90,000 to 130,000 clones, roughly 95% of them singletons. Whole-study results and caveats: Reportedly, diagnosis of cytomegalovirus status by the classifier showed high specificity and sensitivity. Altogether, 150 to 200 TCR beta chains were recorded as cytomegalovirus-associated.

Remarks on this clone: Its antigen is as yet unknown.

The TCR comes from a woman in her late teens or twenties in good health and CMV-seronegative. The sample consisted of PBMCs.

The CDR3 here is CAVSDRDGNQPQHF. CDR3 DNA sequence: TGTGCCGTCTCGGACAGGGATGGTAATCAGCCCCAGCATTTT. The chain recombines TRBV2 with TRBJ1-5, with TRBD1 matching 8 bases. CDR1 SNHLY and CDR2 FYNNEI come from the germline V gene. The CDR3 sequence is 14 residues long. Unmatched junction bases numbered 10, after V lost 11 bases and J lost 4 bases.